What follows are 7 T cell receptor beta chains derived from one specimen sequenced in a study of T cells after yellow fever vaccination. TCRdb processed the 5' RACE reads anew with MiXCR; each CDR3 protein has one entry. The top ten clones hold over 15% of a sample with about 320,000 distinct CDR3 sequences, around 7.3% of them seen once. The specimen comprised PBMCs, sampled around 45 days after the first yellow fever vaccination. These receptors all stem from a man between 18 and 29 years old who received the YFV17D yellow fever vaccine.

This clonotype was detected a few times. This chain links TRBV3-1 with TRBJ2-5, with TRBD2 identical over 8 bases. CDR1 is LGHDT and CDR2 is YNNKEL in the germline V gene (reference sequence). This CDR3 contains 17 residues. The junction had 11 bases not matched to a gene; V was cut back by 0 bases and J by 5 bases. The chain's CDR3 is CASSQDGKAGVRETQYF. CDR3 DNA: TGTGCCAGCAGCCAAGATGGGAAAGCGGGGGTAAGGGAGACCCAGTACTTC.

Only a few counts were recorded for this clonotype. The chain employs TRBV19 and TRBJ2-7; 8 bases are shared with TRBD2. V shed 6 bases, J shed 3 bases, and the junction held 4 bases outside the gene matches. The germline V gene encodes CDR1 LNHDA and CDR2 SQIVND (reference sequence). CDR3 length: 13 amino acids. CDR3 in amino acids: CASSFSGNYEQYF. CDR3 DNA: TGTGCCAGTAGCTTTAGCGGGAACTACGAGCAGTACTTC. Full variable domain (outside the CDR3, taken from reference TRBV19 and TRBJ2-7): DGGITQSPKYLFRKEGQNVTLSCEQNLNHDAMYWYRQDPGQGLRLIYYSQIVNDFQKGDIAEGYSVSREKKESFPLTVTSAQKNPTAFYLCASSFSGNYEQYFGPGTRLTVT.

The chain employs TRBV25-1 and TRBJ2-5; 7 nucleotides line up with TRBD1. The J segment lost 0 bases and the V segment lost 8 bases, leaving 9 bases of the junction unmatched. Germline V CDR1 and CDR2: MGHDK, SYGVNS. The CDR3 extends over 15 amino acids. CDR3 nucleotide sequence: TGTGCCAGCTCTCGACAGGGTTCGTACCAAGAGACCCAGTACTTC. Its translation: CASSRQGSYQETQYF.

As for this clonotype: A read error may explain this, as a much larger clone is one base away. This chain joins TRBV29-1 and TRBJ2-3; D might be TRBD1 or TRBD2, each matching 5 bases. The CDR3 covers 14 residues. Germline assignment: CDR1 SQVTM and CDR2 ANQGSEA. DNA of the CDR3: TGCAGCGTTGAATTCGGGGCCGCCACAGATGCGCAGTATTTT. Translated, it gives CSVEFGAATDAQYF.

CDR3 coding DNA: TGTGCCAGTAGTCCGGACGGACGCGGGTCACCCCTCCACTTT. This codes for CASSPDGRGSPLHF. The chain has TRBV19 and TRBJ1-6; D gene uncertain. Germline V gene sequence: CDR1 LNHDA, CDR2 SQIVND (reference sequence). The CDR3 contains 14 residues. The V and J ends lost 5 bases and 10 bases respectively, with 15 bases between them.

This clonotype was detected ten times or more. The rearrangement joins TRBV7-2 to TRBJ2-3; D not resolved. With 2 bases removed from V and 2 bases from J, the gap between germline ends came to 8 bases. CDR3 size: 14 residues. Germline CDR1 is SGHTA and CDR2 is FQGNSA. This CDR3 reads CASSLYASTDTQYF. In DNA, the CDR3 is TGTGCCAGCAGCTTATACGCCTCCACAGATACGCAGTATTTT. The full variable domain, rest sourced from reference TRBV7-2 and TRBJ2-3, is GAGVSQSPSNKVTEKGKDVELRCDPISGHTALYWYRQSLGQGLEFLIYFQGNSAPDKSGLPSDRFSAERTGGSVSTLTIQRTQQEDSAVYLCASSLYASTDTQYFGPGTRLTVL.

The chain links TRBV12-3 or TRBV12-4 to TRBJ2-5, with D perhaps TRBD1 or TRBD2 (5 bases each). The CDR3 length is 11 residues. With 6 bases removed from V and 6 bases from J, the gap between germline ends came to 8 bases. This CDR3 is CASRWGKTQYF. CDR3 sequence (DNA): TGTGCCAGCAGGTGGGGGAAGACCCAGTACTTC.